This T cell receptor beta chain was profiled in a study of post-analysis software for immune sequencing data. Turning to the study itself: Relapsing-remitting, secondary progressive and progressive-relapsing forms made up the multiple sclerosis disease courses. Regarding the study as a whole: F measure grouped same-batch samples tightly together. Multiple sclerosis patients had significantly lower normalized Chao1 diversity than controls. Five or six TRBV segments were significantly more frequent in patients than in controls. TRBV5-6, TRBV5-1 and TRBV20-1 were among these segments.

Prepared libraries of TCR beta cDNA carried unique molecular identifiers. T cells numbering about 0.95 to 10 million yielded a few hundred thousand cDNA molecules. MiXCR, applied by TCRdb to the PCR reads, yields one record per CDR3 protein. The sample shows hundreds of thousands of distinct CDR3 sequences, roughly 30% of them seen only once. Concerning this clonotype: Its antigen is currently unknown.

Germline V gene lookup returns CDR1 DFQATT and CDR2 SNEGSKA (reference sequence). The V gene end was trimmed by 6 bases and the J gene end by 4 bases; junction bases not matched to a gene: 4. The CDR3 has 12 amino acids. The sample taken for sequencing was blood. This chain uses TRBV20-1 with TRBJ1-2; TRBD1 matches 8 bases. The receptor was derived from a girl between 5 and 17 years old with multiple sclerosis. CDR3: CSAGGQAYGYTF. Written as DNA, the CDR3 is TGCAGTGCCGGGGGACAGGCCTATGGCTACACCTTC.